This T cell receptor (beta chain) is drawn from a study of T cells in Graves' hyperthyroidism and ophthalmopathy. The TCR beta CDR3 regions underwent amplification using RNA transcripts as the source. During a first-round RT-PCR of the TCR CDR3, the HTBI primer set was used. TCRdb processed the multiplex PCR reads anew with MiXCR; each CDR3 protein has one entry. The sample has about 200,000 distinct CDR3 sequences, approximately 20% seen once. The CDR3 consists of 15 residues. The V and J ends lost 5 bases and 0 bases respectively, with 11 bases between them. CDR1 is KGHSH, CDR2 LQKENI, per germline. Exclusion followed for patients with uncontrolled infection, other autoimmune disease, pregnancy or lactation.

Sequencing input: blood. The receptor comes from a middle-aged man with Graves' hyperthyroidism. The gene calls are TRBV18 and TRBJ1-3; TRBD1 might be the D (5 bases). Written as DNA, the CDR3 is TGTGCCAGCTCATCACAGGATGCCTCTGGAAACACCATATATTTT. Protein: CASSSQDASGNTIYF.